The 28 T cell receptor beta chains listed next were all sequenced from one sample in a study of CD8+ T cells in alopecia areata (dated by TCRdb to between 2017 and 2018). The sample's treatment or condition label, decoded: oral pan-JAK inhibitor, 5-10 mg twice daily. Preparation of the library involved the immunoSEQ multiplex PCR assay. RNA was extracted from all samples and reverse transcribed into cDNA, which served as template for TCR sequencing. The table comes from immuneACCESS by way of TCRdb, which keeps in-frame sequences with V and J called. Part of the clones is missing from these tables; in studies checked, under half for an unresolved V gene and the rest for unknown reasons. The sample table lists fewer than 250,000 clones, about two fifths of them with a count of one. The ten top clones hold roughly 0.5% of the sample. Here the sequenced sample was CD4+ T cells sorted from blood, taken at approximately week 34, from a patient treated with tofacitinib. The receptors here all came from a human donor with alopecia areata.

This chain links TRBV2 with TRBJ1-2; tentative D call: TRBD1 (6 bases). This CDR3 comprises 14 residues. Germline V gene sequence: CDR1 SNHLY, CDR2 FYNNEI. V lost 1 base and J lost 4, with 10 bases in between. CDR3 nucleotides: TGTGCCAGCAGTGAAGTTACAGGGAGCTATGGCTACACCTTC. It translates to CASSEVTGSYGYTF. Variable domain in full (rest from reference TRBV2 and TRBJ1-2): EPEVTQTPSHQVTQMGQEVILRCVPISNHLYFYWYRQILGQKVEFLVSFYNNEISEKSEIFDDQFSVERPDGSNFTLKIRSTKLEDSAMYFCASSEVTGSYGYTFGSGTRLTVV.

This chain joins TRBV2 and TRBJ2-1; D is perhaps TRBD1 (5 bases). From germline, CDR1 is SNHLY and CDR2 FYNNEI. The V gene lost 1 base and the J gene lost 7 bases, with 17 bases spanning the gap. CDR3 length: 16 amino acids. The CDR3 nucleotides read TGTGCCAGCAGTGAAGAGGGAAGGGGTTTGGGGAATGAGCAGTTCTTC. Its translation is CASSEEGRGLGNEQFF.

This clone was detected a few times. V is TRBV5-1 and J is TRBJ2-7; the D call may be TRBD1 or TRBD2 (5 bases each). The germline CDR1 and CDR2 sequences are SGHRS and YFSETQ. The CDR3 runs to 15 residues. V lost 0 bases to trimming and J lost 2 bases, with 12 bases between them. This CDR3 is CASSLAAGSPYEQYF. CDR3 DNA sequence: TGCGCCAGCAGCTTGGCGGCAGGGAGCCCCTACGAGCAGTACTTC.

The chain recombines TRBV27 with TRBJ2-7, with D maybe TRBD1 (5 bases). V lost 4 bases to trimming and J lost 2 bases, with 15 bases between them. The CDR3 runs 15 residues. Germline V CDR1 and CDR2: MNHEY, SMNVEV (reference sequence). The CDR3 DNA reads TGTGCCAGCAGTTCAGCCTCAGGGAACACCTACGAGCAGTACTTC. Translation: CASSSASGNTYEQYF.

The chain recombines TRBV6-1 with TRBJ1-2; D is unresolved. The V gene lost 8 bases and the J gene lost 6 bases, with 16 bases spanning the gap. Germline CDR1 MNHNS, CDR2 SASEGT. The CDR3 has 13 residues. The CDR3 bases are TGTGCCAGCCTCGGAGGATATAAGGATGGCTACACCTTC. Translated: CASLGGYKDGYTF.

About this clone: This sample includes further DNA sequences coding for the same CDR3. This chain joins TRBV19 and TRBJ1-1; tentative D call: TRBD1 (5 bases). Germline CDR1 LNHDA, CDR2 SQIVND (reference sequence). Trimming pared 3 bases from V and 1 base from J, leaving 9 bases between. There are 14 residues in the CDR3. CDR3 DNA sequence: TGTGCCAGTAGTATCGGGACTGCGAACACTGAAGCTTTCTTT. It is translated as CASSIGTANTEAFF.

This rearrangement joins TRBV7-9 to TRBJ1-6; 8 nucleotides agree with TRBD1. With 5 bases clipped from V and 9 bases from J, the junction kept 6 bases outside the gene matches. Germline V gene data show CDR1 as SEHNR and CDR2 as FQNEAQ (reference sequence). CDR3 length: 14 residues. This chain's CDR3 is CASSIDRGSSPLHF. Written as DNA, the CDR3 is TGTGCCAGCAGCATCGACAGGGGTTCTTCACCCCTCCACTTT.

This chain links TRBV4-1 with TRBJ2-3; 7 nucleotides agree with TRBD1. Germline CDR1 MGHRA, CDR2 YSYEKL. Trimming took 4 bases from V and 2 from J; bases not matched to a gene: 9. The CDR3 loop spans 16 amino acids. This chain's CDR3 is CASSPSDRSFTDTQYF. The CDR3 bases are TGCGCCAGCAGCCCGTCGGACAGGTCTTTCACAGATACGCAGTATTTT.

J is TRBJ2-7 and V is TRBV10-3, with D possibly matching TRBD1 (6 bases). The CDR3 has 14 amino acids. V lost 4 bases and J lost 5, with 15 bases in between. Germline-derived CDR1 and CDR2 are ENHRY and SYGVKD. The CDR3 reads CAISAQGSPHEQYF. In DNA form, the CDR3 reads TGTGCCATCAGTGCACAGGGATCTCCGCACGAGCAGTACTTC.

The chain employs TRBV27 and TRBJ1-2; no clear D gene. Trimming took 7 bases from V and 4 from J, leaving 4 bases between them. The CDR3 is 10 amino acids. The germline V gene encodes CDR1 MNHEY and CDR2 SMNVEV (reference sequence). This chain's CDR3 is CASIPYGYTF. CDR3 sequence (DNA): TGTGCCAGCATTCCCTATGGCTACACCTTC.

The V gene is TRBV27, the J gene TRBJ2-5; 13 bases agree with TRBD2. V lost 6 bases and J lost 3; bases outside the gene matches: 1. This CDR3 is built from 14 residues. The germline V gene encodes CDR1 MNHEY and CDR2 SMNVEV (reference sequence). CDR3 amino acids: CASRLAGGEETQYF. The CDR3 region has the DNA TGTGCCAGCAGACTAGCGGGAGGGGAAGAGACCCAGTACTTC.

CDR3 sequence (DNA): TGCGCCAGCAGCTTGGAAGGGCAGGGACAAGAGACCCAGTACTTC. This gives the protein CASSLEGQGQETQYF. V and J are TRBV5-1 and TRBJ2-5; D may be TRBD1 (5 bases). Trimming took off 0 bases at V and 2 bases at J, with 11 bases between the two ends. Germline CDR1 SGHRS, CDR2 YFSETQ. The CDR3 is made up of 15 amino acids.

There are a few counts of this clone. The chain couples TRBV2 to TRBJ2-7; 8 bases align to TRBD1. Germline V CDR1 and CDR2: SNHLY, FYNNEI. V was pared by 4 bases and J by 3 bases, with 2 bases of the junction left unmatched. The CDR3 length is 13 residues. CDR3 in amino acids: CASSADRDYEQYF. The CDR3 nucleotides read TGTGCCAGCAGTGCGGACAGGGACTACGAGCAGTACTTC.

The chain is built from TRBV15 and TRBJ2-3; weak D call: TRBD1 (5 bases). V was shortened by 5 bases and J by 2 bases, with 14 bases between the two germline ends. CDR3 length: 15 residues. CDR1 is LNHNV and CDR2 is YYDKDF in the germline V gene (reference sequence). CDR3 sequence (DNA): TGTGCCACCAGCTTTTTGAGACAGAACACAGATACGCAGTATTTT. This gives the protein CATSFLRQNTDTQYF.

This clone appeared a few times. The CDR3 coding sequence is TGTGCCAGCAGCTTAGGCGGGGGGGCCTCCTACAATGAGCAGTTCTTC. This encodes CASSLGGGASYNEQFF. The V and J genes are TRBV7-8 and TRBJ2-1; 9 nucleotides agree with TRBD2. The CDR3 loop spans 16 amino acids. The germline gives CDR1 SGHVS, CDR2 FQNEAQ. The junction had 1 base not matched to a gene; V was cut back by 1 base and J by 0 bases.

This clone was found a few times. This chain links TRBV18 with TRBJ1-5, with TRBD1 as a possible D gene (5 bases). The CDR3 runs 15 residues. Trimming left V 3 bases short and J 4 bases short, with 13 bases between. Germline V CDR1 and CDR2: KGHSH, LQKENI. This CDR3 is CASSPTGGRNQPQHF. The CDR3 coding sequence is TGTGCCAGCTCACCCACGGGGGGTAGAAATCAGCCCCAGCATTTT.

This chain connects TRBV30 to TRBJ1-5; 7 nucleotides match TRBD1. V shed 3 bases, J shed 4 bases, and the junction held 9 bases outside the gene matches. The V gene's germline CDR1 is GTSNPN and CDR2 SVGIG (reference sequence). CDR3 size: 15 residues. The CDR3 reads CAWSRPGQYNQPQHF. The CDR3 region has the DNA TGTGCCTGGAGCAGACCGGGACAGTATAATCAGCCCCAGCATTTT. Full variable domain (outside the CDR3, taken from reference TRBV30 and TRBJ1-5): SQTIHQWPATLVQPVGSPLSLECTVEGTSNPNLYWYRQAAGRGLQLLFYSVGIGQISSEVPQNLSASRPQDRQFILSSKKLLLSDSGFYLCAWSRPGQYNQPQHFGDGTRLSIL.

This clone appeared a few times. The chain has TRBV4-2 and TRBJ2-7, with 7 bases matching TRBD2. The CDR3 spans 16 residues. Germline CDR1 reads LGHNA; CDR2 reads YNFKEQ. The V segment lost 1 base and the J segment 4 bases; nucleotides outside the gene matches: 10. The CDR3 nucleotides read TGTGCCAGCAGCCAAGTATACGGACTAGTCCTTTACGAGCAGTACTTC. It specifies CASSQVYGLVLYEQYF.

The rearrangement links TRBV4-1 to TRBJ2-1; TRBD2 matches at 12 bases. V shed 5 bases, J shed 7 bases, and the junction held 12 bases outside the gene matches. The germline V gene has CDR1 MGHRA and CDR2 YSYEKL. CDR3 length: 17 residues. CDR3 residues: CASSATTTSGSRNEQFF. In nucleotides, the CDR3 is TGCGCCAGCAGCGCTACTACGACTAGCGGGAGTAGGAATGAGCAGTTCTTC.

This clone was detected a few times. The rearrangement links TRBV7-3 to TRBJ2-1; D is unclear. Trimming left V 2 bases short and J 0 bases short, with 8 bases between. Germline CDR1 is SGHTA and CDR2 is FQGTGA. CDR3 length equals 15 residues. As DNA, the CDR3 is TGTGCCAGCAGCTTAGTCCATACCTCCTACAATGAGCAGTTCTTC. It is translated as CASSLVHTSYNEQFF. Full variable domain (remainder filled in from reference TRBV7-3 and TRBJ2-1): GAGVSQTPSNKVTEKGKYVELRCDPISGHTALYWYRQSLGQGPEFLIYFQGTGAADDSGLPNDRFFAVRPEGSVSTLKIQRTERGDSAVYLCASSLVHTSYNEQFFGPGTRLTVL.

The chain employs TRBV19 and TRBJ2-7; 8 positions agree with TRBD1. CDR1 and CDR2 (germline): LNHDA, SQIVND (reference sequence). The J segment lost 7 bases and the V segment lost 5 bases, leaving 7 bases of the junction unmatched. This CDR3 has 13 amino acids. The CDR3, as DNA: TGTGCCAGTAGTCCTCGGACAGGGAGGGAGCAGTACTTC. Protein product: CASSPRTGREQYF. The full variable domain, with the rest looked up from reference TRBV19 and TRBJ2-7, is DGGITQSPKYLFRKEGQNVTLSCEQNLNHDAMYWYRQDPGQGLRLIYYSQIVNDFQKGDIAEGYSVSREKKESFPLTVTSAQKNPTAFYLCASSPRTGREQYFGPGTRLTVT.

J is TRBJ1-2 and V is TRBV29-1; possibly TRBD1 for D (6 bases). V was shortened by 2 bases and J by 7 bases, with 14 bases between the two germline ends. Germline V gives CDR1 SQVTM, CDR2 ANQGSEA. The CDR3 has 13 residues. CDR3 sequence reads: CSVERIRGGGYTF. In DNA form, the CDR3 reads TGCAGCGTTGAAAGGATAAGGGGGGGTGGCTACACCTTC.

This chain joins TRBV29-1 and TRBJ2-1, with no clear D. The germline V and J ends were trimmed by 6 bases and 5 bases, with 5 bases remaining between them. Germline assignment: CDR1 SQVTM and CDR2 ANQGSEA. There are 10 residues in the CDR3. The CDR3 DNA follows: TGCAGCGTGACCAACAATGAGCAGTTCTTC. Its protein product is CSVTNNEQFF.

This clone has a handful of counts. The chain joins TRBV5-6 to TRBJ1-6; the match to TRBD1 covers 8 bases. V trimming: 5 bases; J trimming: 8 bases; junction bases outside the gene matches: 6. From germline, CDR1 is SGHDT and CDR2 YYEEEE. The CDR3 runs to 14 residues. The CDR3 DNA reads TGTGCCAGCAGAACCGGGACAGGATATTCACCCCTCCACTTT. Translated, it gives CASRTGTGYSPLHF.

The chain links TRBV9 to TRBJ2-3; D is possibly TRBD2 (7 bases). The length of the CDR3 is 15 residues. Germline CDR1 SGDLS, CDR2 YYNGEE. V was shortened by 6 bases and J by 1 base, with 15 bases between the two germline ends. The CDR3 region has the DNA TGTGCCAGCACGGGTGTAGGGGGGGGCACAGATACGCAGTATTTT. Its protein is CASTGVGGGTDTQYF.

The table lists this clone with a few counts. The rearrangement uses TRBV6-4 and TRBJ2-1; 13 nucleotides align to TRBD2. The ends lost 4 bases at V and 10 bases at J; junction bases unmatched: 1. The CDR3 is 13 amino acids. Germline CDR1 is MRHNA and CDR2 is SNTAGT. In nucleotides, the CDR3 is TGTGCCAGCAGTGGACTAGCGGGAGGCGAGCAGTTCTTC. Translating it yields CASSGLAGGEQFF.

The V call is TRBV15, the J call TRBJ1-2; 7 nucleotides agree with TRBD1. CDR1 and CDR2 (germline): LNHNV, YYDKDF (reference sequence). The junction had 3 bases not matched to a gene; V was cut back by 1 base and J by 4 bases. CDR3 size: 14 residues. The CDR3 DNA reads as TGTGCCACCAGCAGAGCAGGGGGTGGCTATGGCTACACCTTC. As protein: CATSRAGGGYGYTF.

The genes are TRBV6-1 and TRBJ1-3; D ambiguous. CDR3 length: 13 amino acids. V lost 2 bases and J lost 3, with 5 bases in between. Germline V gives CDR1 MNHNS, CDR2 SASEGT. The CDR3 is CASSETDGNTIYF. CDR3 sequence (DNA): TGTGCCAGCAGTGAAACTGATGGAAACACCATATATTTT.